This TCR beta chain was found in a study of blood T cell repertoires in COVID-19. V lost 6 bases to trimming and J lost 0 bases; unmatched junction nucleotides: 4. The CDR3 spans 15 residues. Looked up from germline, CDR1 is MNHEY and CDR2 is SVGAGI. The method was immunoSEQ multiplex PCR; TCRdb's version includes in-frame clones alone and lacks a portion of them. This table holds approximately 150,000 clones, 90% found once. The chain employs TRBV6-5 and TRBJ2-2; TRBD1 agrees at 7 bases. The sequenced sample consisted of peripheral blood. This receptor was identified in a man in his 60s with active or convalescent COVID-19. As DNA, the CDR3 is TGTGCCAGCAGCCTTGGACAGGCGAACACCGGGGAGCTGTTTTTT. It specifies CASSLGQANTGELFF.